This T cell receptor (beta chain) was captured by sequencing in a study of cytomegalovirus exposure and HLA in healthy donors. Study-wide results and limits: A later look showed TCR association rates differing by HLA locus, highest for DRB1 and lowest for HLA-C. As a later analysis showed, a missense DCLRE1C variant was linked to trimming of TCR beta V- and J-genes. While the bulk of TCR sequences proved rare, some public TCRs turned up in many donors. The study recorded 160 or so TCR beta chains that were cytomegalovirus-associated.

Details on this clone: What it recognizes is unknown.

This PCR relied on a set of 60 Vbeta primers and 13 Jbeta primers. Profiled with immunoSEQ multiplex PCR; TCRdb holds only in-frame clones, not every one. The profile shows about 150,000 clones, roughly 84% of them singletons. The germline gives CDR1 LNHDA, CDR2 SQIVND (reference sequence). The CDR3 contains 13 residues. V was shortened by 7 bases and J by 4 bases, with 13 bases between the two germline ends. The sequence was obtained from a boy aged 2 to 10 in good health and CMV-seronegative. J is TRBJ1-1 and V is TRBV19, with no clear D. The specimen was PBMCs. This CDR3 reads CASIPGFGTEAFF. CDR3 in DNA: TGTGCCAGTATCCCGGGGTTCGGCACTGAAGCTTTCTTT.